The 20 T cell receptor beta chains in this list originate from one sample, sequenced in a study of CD8 T cells in ankylosing spondylitis. Notes on the study in general: Among TCR beta sequences, a motif of about 8 highly homologous variants appeared characteristic of ankylosing spondylitis blood.

TCRdb fed the 5' RACE reads into MiXCR, producing one record per CDR3 protein. Among under 850,000 distinct CDR3 sequences, 15% to 20% were seen once, and the ten largest hold about 19%. What these receptors recognize is not known. Specimen: blood, either unsorted or a sorted T cell fraction (not recorded which). The receptor source for this set is a male donor with ankylosing spondylitis.

V gene TRBV5-6 combines with J gene TRBJ2-1; D gene unclear. Trimming pared 0 bases from V and 4 bases from J, leaving 14 bases between. CDR3 length equals 16 residues. Germline assignment: CDR1 SGHDT and CDR2 YYEEEE. This CDR3 is CASSLGSRGRYNEQFF. CDR3 bases: TGTGCCAGCAGCTTGGGTAGCCGAGGAAGATACAATGAGCAGTTCTTC.

This clonotype came up a few times. The chain employs TRBV7-2 and TRBJ2-1; D perhaps matches TRBD1 (6 bases). CDR1 is SGHTA and CDR2 is FQGNSA in the germline V gene. Deletions cut 5 bases from V and 5 bases from J, with 19 bases between. The CDR3 consists of 16 residues. This chain's CDR3 is CASSPNTGTTNNEQFF. The CDR3 coding sequence is TGTGCCAGCAGCCCCAACACCGGGACAACCAACAATGAGCAGTTCTTC. Full variable domain (remainder filled in from reference TRBV7-2 and TRBJ2-1): GAGVSQSPSNKVTEKGKDVELRCDPISGHTALYWYRQSLGQGLEFLIYFQGNSAPDKSGLPSDRFSAERTGGSVSTLTIQRTQQEDSAVYLCASSPNTGTTNNEQFFGPGTRLTVL.

This clonotype showed up just a few times. The J gene is TRBJ1-4, the V gene TRBV29-1; 8 nucleotides agree with TRBD1. Trimming took 6 bases from V and 7 from J; bases not matched to a gene: 7. The CDR3 consists of 13 residues. From germline, CDR1 is SQVTM and CDR2 ANQGSEA. CDR3 region: CSVPDRGGEKLFF. The DNA of the CDR3 is TGCAGCGTACCCGACAGGGGAGGTGAAAAACTGTTTTTT.

This clonotype was seen a few times. The genes are TRBV7-8 and TRBJ2-4; TRBD1 matches at 11 bases. The CDR3 is 14 amino acids. Germline V gives CDR1 SGHVS, CDR2 FQNEAQ. V shed 5 bases, J shed 8 bases, and the junction held 5 bases outside the gene matches. CDR3 region: CASSPGTGGDIQYF. CDR3 coding DNA: TGTGCCAGCAGCCCGGGGACAGGGGGAGACATTCAGTACTTC.

This clonotype has ten or more counts. The chain links TRBV12-3 or TRBV12-4 to TRBJ1-3, with D possibly being TRBD1 (6 bases). The V gene lost 5 bases and the J gene lost 0 bases, with 11 bases spanning the gap. The CDR3 runs 15 residues. CDR3 loop: CASSLTGISGNTIYF. The CDR3, as DNA: TGTGCCAGCAGTCTGACAGGAATCTCTGGAAACACCATATATTTT.

This sequence joins TRBV11-2 and TRBJ2-5, with D maybe TRBD1 (5 bases). The V gene's germline CDR1 is SGHAT and CDR2 FQNNGV. The CDR3 is 14 amino acids. The ends were cut back, 8 bases at V and 5 bases at J, with 18 bases in the middle. In DNA form, the CDR3 reads TGTGCCAGCCGCGGACACCCGAACGGGGAGACCCAGTACTTC. Amino acids: CASRGHPNGETQYF.

The sample holds a few counts of this clonotype. The CDR3 DNA reads TGTGCCAGCAAACCTGACGGCTATAGCAATCAGCCCCAGCATTTT. This codes for CASKPDGYSNQPQHF. The rearrangement joins TRBV6-1 to TRBJ1-5; D not resolved. V was trimmed by 7 bases and J by 0 bases, leaving 13 bases between them. Germline CDR1 is MNHNS and CDR2 is SASEGT. CDR3 length: 15 amino acids.

Many counts were recorded for this clonotype. The chain couples TRBV5-1 to TRBJ2-2; the D call may be TRBD1 or TRBD2 (6 bases each). Trimming cost V 4 bases and J 1 base, with 11 bases left between them. The CDR3 spans 15 residues. Germline V lookup: CDR1 SGHRS, CDR2 YFSETQ. The CDR3 sequence is CASSPEGQNTGELFF. Here the CDR3 DNA reads TGCGCCAGCAGCCCGGAGGGACAGAACACCGGGGAGCTGTTTTTT.

For this clonotype: One junction end does not reproduce the germline sequence, and a read error may be involved. This rearrangement joins TRBV28 to TRBJ2-7, with 7 bases identical to TRBD2. The CDR3 consists of 11 residues. Germline-derived CDR1 and CDR2 are MDHEN and SYDVKM. The CDR3 coding sequence is TGTGCCAGCAGTTCCTGGACTAGTACGCACTTC. This codes for CASSSWTSTHF.

The chain combines TRBV12-3 or TRBV12-4 with TRBJ1-5; TRBD1 agrees at 11 bases. This CDR3 has 13 amino acids. The ends lost 6 bases at V and 9 bases at J; junction bases unmatched: 4. As DNA, the CDR3 is TGTGCCAGCAGGGGGGGACAGGGGGGGCCCCAGCATTTT. This sequence encodes CASRGGQGGPQHF.

In this sample, this clonotype turned up many times. The chain combines TRBV20-1 with TRBJ2-5; 10 nucleotides line up with TRBD2. The junction had 9 bases not matched to a gene; V was cut back by 6 bases and J by 2 bases. The germline CDR1 and CDR2 sequences are DFQATT and SNEGSKA (reference sequence). The CDR3 runs 15 residues. The CDR3 reads CSAERGSGGQETQYF. The CDR3 coding sequence is TGCAGTGCCGAGAGGGGTAGCGGGGGGCAAGAGACCCAGTACTTC.

This clonotype was counted only a few times. V usage is TRBV5-1 and J usage is TRBJ2-5; TRBD2 matches at 8 bases. The CDR3 is made up of 17 amino acids. With V trimmed by 3 bases and J by 2 bases, 12 bases remained unmatched. From germline, CDR1 is SGHRS and CDR2 YFSETQ. The DNA of the CDR3 is TGCGCCAGCAGCTCTGGGACTAGAAGGCCCGCGCAAGAGACCCAGTACTTC. It is translated as CASSSGTRRPAQETQYF.

V is TRBV6-5 and J is TRBJ2-7; D possibly corresponds to TRBD1 (5 bases). Germline lookup yields CDR1 MNHEY and CDR2 SVGAGI. With 2 bases removed from V and 1 base from J, the gap between germline ends came to 9 bases. The CDR3 covers 14 residues. CDR3 DNA: TGTGCCAGCAGTTACGGCCAGGGATCCTACGAGCAGTACTTC. Protein sequence: CASSYGQGSYEQYF.

The CDR3 DNA follows: TGCAGTGCTAGAGGCGGAGGGACGACAGGCCCGGGGGAGACCCAGTACTTC. Its translation is CSARGGGTTGPGETQYF. The chain joins TRBV20-1 to TRBJ2-5; possibly TRBD1 or TRBD2 for D (6 bases each). Germline V gene sequence: CDR1 DFQATT, CDR2 SNEGSKA (reference sequence). V gave up 1 base and J gave up 5 bases, with 23 bases separating them. The length of the CDR3 is 17 residues.

This clonotype showed up just a few times. The chain is built from TRBV29-1 and TRBJ2-3; 13 bases map to TRBD2. V was pared by 6 bases and J by 4 bases, with 10 bases of the junction left unmatched. The germline V gene has CDR1 SQVTM and CDR2 ANQGSEA. The CDR3 is made up of 16 amino acids. Written as DNA, the CDR3 is TGCAGCGTCCCACCCCCGGGACTAGCGGGACCAGATACGCAGTATTTT. It yields the protein CSVPPPGLAGPDTQYF.

The chain combines TRBV4-1 with TRBJ2-1, with 9 positions matching TRBD2. V lost 4 bases, J lost 3 bases, and 16 bases stayed unmatched. The germline CDR1 and CDR2 sequences are MGHRA and YSYEKL. The CDR3 covers 19 residues. The CDR3 bases are TGCGCCAGCAGCCTTCTGGCTAGCGGGACTAGAAACTTCTACAATGAGCAGTTCTTC. This encodes CASSLLASGTRNFYNEQFF.

V gene TRBV2 combines with J gene TRBJ2-7, with D unclear. Looked up from germline, CDR1 is SNHLY and CDR2 is FYNNEI. V was pared by 11 bases and J by 3 bases, with 11 bases between. This CDR3 region has 11 residues. The DNA of the CDR3 is TGTGCCCGACGTCTGGGCTACGAGCAGTACTTC. It translates to CARRLGYEQYF.

The V and J genes are TRBV5-1 and TRBJ2-2; D uncertain. V lost 2 bases and J 2 bases, leaving 10 bases between the germline ends. Germline CDR1 SGHRS, CDR2 YFSETQ. The CDR3 totals 15 residues. CDR3 protein: CASSFSEPNTGELFF. In nucleotides, the CDR3 is TGCGCCAGCAGCTTTTCGGAACCCAACACCGGGGAGCTGTTTTTT.

The chain uses TRBV7-9 and TRBJ1-3; 8 nucleotides agree with TRBD1. Germline V gene sequence: CDR1 SEHNR, CDR2 FQNEAQ (reference sequence). Unmatched junction bases numbered 3, after V lost 2 bases and J lost 3 bases. The CDR3 contains 15 residues. The CDR3 DNA reads TGTGCCAGCAGCTTAAACAGGGGGAATGGAAACACCATATATTTT. Encoded protein: CASSLNRGNGNTIYF.

The table lists this clonotype with many counts. The junction differs from germline at one of its ends, possibly a read error. This chain links TRBV7-9 with TRBJ2-5, with TRBD1 matching 8 bases. Germline loops: CDR1 SEHNR, CDR2 FQNEAQ (reference sequence). The CDR3 runs 14 residues. The CDR3 region is CASSSGQGEETQYF. The CDR3 DNA reads as TGCGCCAGCAGCTCCGGACAGGGAGAAGAGACCCAGTACTTC.